The present T cell receptor (beta chain) was sequenced within a study of shared clonotypes between healthy human individuals. Study context: Every donor yielded three CD4 naive, three CD4 memory, two CD8 naive and one CD8 memory plate.

Trimming stripped 6 bases from V and 2 bases from J, with 16 bases between. The CDR3 has 15 amino acids. CDR1 and CDR2 from the germline V gene are SGHTA and FQGNSA. Clones were sequenced by immunoSEQ multiplex PCR, and TCRdb holds only the in-frame ones, with some missing. The data show roughly 2.5 million clones, approximately 90% seen once. This clonotype was sampled from a man aged 18-30 years in good health. This chain connects TRBV7-2 to TRBJ2-5, with D perhaps TRBD1 or TRBD2 (6 bases each). The sequenced sample was naive CD4+ T cells sorted from blood. Subset here: CD45RA+ positively selected. CDR3: CASRGGGGTQETQYF. CDR3 nucleotides: TGTGCCAGCAGGGGTGGAGGGGGAACTCAAGAGACCCAGTACTTC.